These 14 T cell receptor beta chains were sequenced from one sample in a study of blood T cell repertoires in COVID-19. Using immunoSEQ multiplex PCR, the repertoire was profiled, and TCRdb retains in-frame clones only, with some absent. The table lists some 120,000 clones, 80% to 90% of them singletons. The material sequenced was peripheral blood. The source of these receptors is a man older than 75 with active or convalescent COVID-19.

V and J are TRBV28 and TRBJ1-2; D gene ambiguous. V lost 6 bases and J lost 7, with 15 bases in between. CDR1 is MDHEN, CDR2 SYDVKM, per germline. CDR3 length equals 13 residues. The CDR3 DNA sequence: TGTGCCAGCAGCCCGGGTCTCTACCGTGGCTACACCTTC. It yields the protein CASSPGLYRGYTF.

V is TRBV7-9 and J is TRBJ2-1; no clear D gene. The V and J ends lost 5 bases and 4 bases respectively, with 18 bases between them. From germline, CDR1 is SEHNR and CDR2 FQNEAQ (reference sequence). The CDR3 totals 16 residues. CDR3 nucleotide sequence: TGTGCCAGCAGCAACTGGGCCTTGGCGAAATACAATGAGCAGTTCTTC. It codes for CASSNWALAKYNEQFF.

This sequence joins TRBV6-5 and TRBJ2-7; no definite D call. This CDR3 has 15 amino acids. Deletions cut 0 bases from V and 2 bases from J, with 11 bases between. Germline V lookup: CDR1 MNHEY, CDR2 SVGAGI. The CDR3 nucleotides are TGTGCCAGCAGTTACTCGGCCGCATTTGCCTACGAGCAGTACTTC. This sequence encodes CASSYSAAFAYEQYF.

The chain combines TRBV6-1 with TRBJ1-2; D perhaps matches TRBD1 (5 bases). Germline V CDR1 and CDR2: MNHNS, SASEGT. The CDR3 contains 14 residues. V shed 0 bases and J shed 4 bases, with 9 bases lying between them. The CDR3 bases are TGTGCCAGCAGTGAAGCAGGGGACTTCTATGGCTACACCTTC. Protein product: CASSEAGDFYGYTF.

The chain combines TRBV4-3 with TRBJ2-5; tentative D call: TRBD2 (5 bases). V dropped 4 bases and J dropped 4 bases, with 16 bases sitting between them. Germline values: CDR1 LGHNA, CDR2 YSLEER. CDR3 length: 15 residues. The CDR3, as DNA: TGCGCCAGCAGCCCCGTGGCCCGGGGTATAGAGACCCAGTACTTC. Translating it yields CASSPVARGIETQYF.

This CDR3 is CASSQDGTGALQETQYF. The CDR3 nucleotides read TGTGCCAGCAGCCAAGATGGGACAGGGGCCCTCCAAGAGACCCAGTACTTC. The chain links TRBV4-2 to TRBJ2-5; TRBD1 aligns across 10 bases. The CDR3 consists of 17 residues. Germline assignment: CDR1 LGHNA and CDR2 YNFKEQ. The V gene end was trimmed by 0 bases and the J gene end by 1 base; junction bases not matched to a gene: 5.

This chain connects TRBV5-1 to TRBJ2-5, with TRBD2 identical over 9 bases. From germline, CDR1 is SGHRS and CDR2 YFSETQ. Unmatched junction bases numbered 10, after V lost 2 bases and J lost 5 bases. There are 16 residues in the CDR3. DNA for the CDR3: TGCGCCAGCAGCTTCGGGACTAGCCCTAACACGGAGACCCAGTACTTC. Protein: CASSFGTSPNTETQYF.

The gene calls are TRBV3-1 (or the pseudogene TRBV3-2) and TRBJ2-1; 9 bases fit TRBD1. The CDR3 runs 15 residues. Germline loops: CDR1 LGHDT, CDR2 YNNKEL (reference sequence). V gave up 5 bases and J gave up 9 bases; unmatched junction bases: 11. The CDR3 coding sequence is TGTGCCAGCAGCAAAGCCGGGACAGGGCTGGTTGAGCAGTTCTTC. Translation: CASSKAGTGLVEQFF.

The chain carries TRBV5-1 and TRBJ1-2; the D is unclear. Germline V gives CDR1 SGHRS, CDR2 YFSETQ. V lost 2 bases and J lost 6, with 14 bases in between. This CDR3 comprises 14 residues. CDR3 DNA sequence: TGCGCCAGCAGCTTAACCGGGGAAGAGAATGGCTACACCTTC. This sequence encodes CASSLTGEENGYTF.

The chain joins TRBV7-2 to TRBJ1-4; a weak D match, TRBD1 (6 bases). V lost 5 bases and J lost 8, with 18 bases in between. The CDR3 runs 15 residues. Germline CDR1 and CDR2: SGHTA and FQGNSA. The CDR3 is CASSKQGLVREKLFF. DNA of the CDR3: TGTGCCAGCAGCAAACAGGGCCTGGTTCGGGAAAAACTGTTTTTT. Together with reference TRBV7-2 and TRBJ1-4, the CDR3 gives the full variable domain: GAGVSQSPSNKVTEKGKDVELRCDPISGHTALYWYRQSLGQGLEFLIYFQGNSAPDKSGLPSDRFSAERTGGSVSTLTIQRTQQEDSAVYLCASSKQGLVREKLFFGSGTQLSVL.

This clone appeared a single time. The chain combines TRBV4-2 with TRBJ1-2; 11 bases agree with TRBD1. CDR1 and CDR2 (germline): LGHNA, YNFKEQ. CDR3 size: 16 residues. V lost 0 bases to trimming and J lost 3 bases; unmatched junction nucleotides: 3. This CDR3 reads CASSQDGTGGDYGYTF. Here the CDR3 DNA reads TGTGCCAGCAGCCAAGACGGGACAGGGGGGGACTATGGCTACACCTTC.

The chain couples TRBV5-1 to TRBJ2-7; TRBD1 agrees at 7 bases. CDR3 length: 15 residues. CDR1 is SGHRS and CDR2 is YFSETQ in the germline V gene. After removal of 3 bases from V and 5 bases from J, the junction contained 11 bases not matched to a gene. CDR3 region: CASSSRQGEGHEQYF. The DNA of the CDR3 is TGCGCCAGCAGCTCGCGACAGGGAGAGGGCCACGAGCAGTACTTC.

The chain links TRBV10-3 to TRBJ1-6, with D possibly matching TRBD1 (5 bases). From germline, CDR1 is ENHRY and CDR2 SYGVKD. The CDR3 extends over 15 amino acids. The germline V and J ends were trimmed by 3 bases and 4 bases, with 10 bases remaining between them. Here the CDR3 DNA reads TGTGCCATCAGTGACTGGGGGGGTTATAATTCACCCCTCCACTTT. Residues: CAISDWGGYNSPLHF.

CDR3 sequence reads: CAIRTDRDGSGYTF. CDR3 nucleotide sequence: TGTGCCATCAGGACGGACAGGGACGGGAGTGGCTACACCTTC. This rearrangement joins TRBV10-3 to TRBJ1-2, with 8 bases matching TRBD1. V dropped 6 bases and J dropped 7; count of bases not matched to a gene: 10. Germline loops: CDR1 ENHRY, CDR2 SYGVKD. The CDR3 covers 14 residues.